The sequence of this TCR beta chain was determined in a study of T cells after yellow fever vaccination. At the level of the study: SMART-Seq v4 Ultra Low Input prepared libraries from low-cell fractions.

This clonotype came up a few times. TCRdb itself ran the 5' RACE reads through MiXCR, one entry per CDR3 protein. This repertoire shows approximately 85,000 distinct CDR3 sequences, 10% to 15% found once; its top ten account for under 30%. The CDR3 extends over 16 amino acids. The germline V gene has CDR1 SNHLY and CDR2 FYNNEI. V lost 5 bases to trimming and J lost 2 bases; unmatched junction nucleotides: 11. The specimen comprised CD8+ T cells not binding an NS4B(214-222) dextramer, sorted from PBMCs, sampled roughly 20 days after the first yellow fever vaccination. This TCR derives from a man in his late teens or twenties who received the YFV17D yellow fever vaccine. This chain connects TRBV2 to TRBJ1-2, with TRBD1 matching 7 bases. Written as DNA, the CDR3 is TGTGCCAGCAGTACCCCCCGGGACAGCCGCAACTATGGCTACACCTTC. This sequence encodes CASSTPRDSRNYGYTF.